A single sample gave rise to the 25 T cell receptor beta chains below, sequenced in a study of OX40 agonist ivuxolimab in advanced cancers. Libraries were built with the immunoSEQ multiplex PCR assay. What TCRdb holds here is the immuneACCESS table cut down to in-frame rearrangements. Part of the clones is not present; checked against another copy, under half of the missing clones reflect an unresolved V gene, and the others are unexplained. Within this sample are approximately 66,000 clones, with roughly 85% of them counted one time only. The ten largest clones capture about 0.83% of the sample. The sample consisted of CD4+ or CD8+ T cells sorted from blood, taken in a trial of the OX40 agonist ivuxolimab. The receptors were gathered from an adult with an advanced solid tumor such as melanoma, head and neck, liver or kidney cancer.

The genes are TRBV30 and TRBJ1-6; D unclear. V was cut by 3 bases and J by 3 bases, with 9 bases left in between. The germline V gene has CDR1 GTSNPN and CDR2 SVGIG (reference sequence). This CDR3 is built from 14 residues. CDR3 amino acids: CAWSQGNYNSPLHF. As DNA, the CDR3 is TGTGCCTGGAGCCAAGGGAACTATAATTCACCCCTCCACTTT.

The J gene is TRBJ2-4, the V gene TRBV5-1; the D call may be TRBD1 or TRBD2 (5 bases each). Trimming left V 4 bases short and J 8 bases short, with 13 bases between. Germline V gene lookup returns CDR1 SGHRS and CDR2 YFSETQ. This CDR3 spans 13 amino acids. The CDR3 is CASSPGTSDIQYF. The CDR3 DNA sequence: TGCGCCAGCAGCCCGGGGACCTCGGACATTCAGTACTTC.

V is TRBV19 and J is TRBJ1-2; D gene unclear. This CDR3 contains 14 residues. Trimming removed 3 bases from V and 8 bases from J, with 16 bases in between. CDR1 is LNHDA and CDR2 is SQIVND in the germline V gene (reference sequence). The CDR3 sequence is CASSMDWTSEGYTF. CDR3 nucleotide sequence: TGTGCCAGTAGTATGGATTGGACTTCGGAGGGCTACACCTTC.

In DNA form, the CDR3 reads TGTGCCAGCAGTTTTTCCGGGACACTTAACACCGGGGAGCTGTTTTTT. The encoded protein is CASSFSGTLNTGELFF. The V call is TRBV28, the J call TRBJ2-2, with D possibly matching TRBD1 (6 bases). Per germline, CDR1 MDHEN and CDR2 SYDVKM. Trimming took 3 bases from V and 2 from J, leaving 13 bases between them. The CDR3 loop spans 16 amino acids.

CDR3: CASSTGTSGRDNEQFF. For the CDR3, the DNA is TGTGCCAGCAGCACAGGGACTAGCGGGAGGGACAATGAGCAGTTCTTC. The rearrangement uses TRBV7-8 and TRBJ2-1; the match to TRBD2 covers 16 bases. The CDR3 is made up of 16 amino acids. Germline CDR1 SGHVS, CDR2 FQNEAQ. Trimming took 5 bases from V and 5 from J; bases not matched to a gene: 3.

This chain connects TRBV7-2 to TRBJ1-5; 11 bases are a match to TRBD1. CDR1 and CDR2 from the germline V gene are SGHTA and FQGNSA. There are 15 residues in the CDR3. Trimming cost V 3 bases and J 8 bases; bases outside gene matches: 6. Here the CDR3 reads CASSFGQGALEPQHF. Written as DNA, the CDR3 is TGTGCCAGCAGCTTCGGACAGGGGGCTTTGGAGCCCCAGCATTTT.

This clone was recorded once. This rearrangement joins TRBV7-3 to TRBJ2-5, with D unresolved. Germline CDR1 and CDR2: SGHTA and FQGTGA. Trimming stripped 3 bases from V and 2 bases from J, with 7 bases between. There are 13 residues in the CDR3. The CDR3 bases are TGTGCCAGCAGCTTTGGATTGCAAGAGACCCAGTACTTC. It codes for CASSFGLQETQYF.

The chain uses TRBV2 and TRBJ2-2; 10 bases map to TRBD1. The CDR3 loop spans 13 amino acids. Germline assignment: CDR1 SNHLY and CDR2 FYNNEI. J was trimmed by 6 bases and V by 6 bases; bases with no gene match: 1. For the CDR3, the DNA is TGTGCCAGCAGCGGACAGGGGGCCGGGGAGCTGTTTTTT. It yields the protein CASSGQGAGELFF.

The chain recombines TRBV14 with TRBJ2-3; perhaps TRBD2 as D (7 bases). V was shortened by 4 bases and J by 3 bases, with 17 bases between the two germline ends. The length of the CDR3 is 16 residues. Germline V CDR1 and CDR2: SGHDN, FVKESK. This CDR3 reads CASSPRRGATTDTQYF. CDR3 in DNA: TGTGCCAGCAGCCCTCGTCGGGGGGCTACGACAGATACGCAGTATTTT.

For the CDR3, the DNA is TGTGCCAGTAGTAGCGCTCGTCCCGGGACAGGGGTCGGAATGCCCTACGAGCAGTACTTC. Amino acid sequence: CASSSARPGTGVGMPYEQYF. V gene TRBV19 combines with J gene TRBJ2-7, with 10 nucleotides matching TRBD1. The CDR3 consists of 20 residues. The V gene end was trimmed by 4 bases and the J gene end by 2 bases; junction bases not matched to a gene: 20. Germline CDR1 and CDR2: LNHDA and SQIVND (reference sequence).

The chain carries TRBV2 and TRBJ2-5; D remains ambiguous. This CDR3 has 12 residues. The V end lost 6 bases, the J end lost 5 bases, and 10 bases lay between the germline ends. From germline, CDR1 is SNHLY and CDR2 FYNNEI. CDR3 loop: CASRERDETQYF. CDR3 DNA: TGTGCCAGCAGGGAGCGTGACGAGACCCAGTACTTC.

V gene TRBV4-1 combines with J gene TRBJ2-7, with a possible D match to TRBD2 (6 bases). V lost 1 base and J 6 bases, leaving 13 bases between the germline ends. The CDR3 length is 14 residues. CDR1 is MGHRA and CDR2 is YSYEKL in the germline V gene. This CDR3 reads CASSQVGGNGEQYF. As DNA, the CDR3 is TGCGCCAGCAGCCAAGTCGGGGGAAACGGCGAGCAGTACTTC.

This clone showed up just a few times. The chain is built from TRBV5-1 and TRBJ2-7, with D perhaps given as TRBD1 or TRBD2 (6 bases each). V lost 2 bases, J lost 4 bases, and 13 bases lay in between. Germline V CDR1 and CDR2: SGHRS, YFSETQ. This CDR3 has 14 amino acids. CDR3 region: CASSFEGGPYEQYF. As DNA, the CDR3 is TGCGCCAGCAGCTTTGAGGGGGGTCCGTACGAGCAGTACTTC.

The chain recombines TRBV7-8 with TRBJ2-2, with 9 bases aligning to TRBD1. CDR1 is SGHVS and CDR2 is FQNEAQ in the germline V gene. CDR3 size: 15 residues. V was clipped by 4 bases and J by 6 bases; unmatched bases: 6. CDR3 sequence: CASSSQGAQAGELFF. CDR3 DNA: TGTGCCAGCAGCTCACAGGGGGCGCAGGCCGGGGAGCTGTTTTTT. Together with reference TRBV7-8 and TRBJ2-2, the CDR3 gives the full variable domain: GAGVSQSPRYKVAKRGQDVALRCDPISGHVSLFWYQQALGQGPEFLTYFQNEAQLDKSGLPSDRFFAERPEGSVSTLKIQRTQQEDSAVYLCASSSQGAQAGELFFGEGSRLTVL.

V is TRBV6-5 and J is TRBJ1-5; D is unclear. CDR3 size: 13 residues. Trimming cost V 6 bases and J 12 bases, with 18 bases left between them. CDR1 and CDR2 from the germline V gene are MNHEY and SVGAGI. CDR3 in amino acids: CASSSDITQVQHF. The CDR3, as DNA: TGTGCCAGCAGCTCCGACATCACTCAGGTCCAGCATTTT.

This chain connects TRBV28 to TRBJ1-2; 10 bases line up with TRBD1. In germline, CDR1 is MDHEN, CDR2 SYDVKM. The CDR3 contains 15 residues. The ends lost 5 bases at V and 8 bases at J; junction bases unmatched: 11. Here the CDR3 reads CASSTPDRGQGGYTF. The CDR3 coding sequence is TGTGCCAGCAGTACTCCCGACAGGGGGCAGGGAGGCTACACCTTC.

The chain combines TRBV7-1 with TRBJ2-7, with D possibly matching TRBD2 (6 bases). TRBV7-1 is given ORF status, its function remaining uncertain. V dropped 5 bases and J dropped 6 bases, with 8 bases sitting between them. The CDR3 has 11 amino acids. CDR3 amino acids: CASSPGAEQYF. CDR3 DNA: TGTGCCAGCAGCCCGGGAGCCGAGCAGTACTTC.

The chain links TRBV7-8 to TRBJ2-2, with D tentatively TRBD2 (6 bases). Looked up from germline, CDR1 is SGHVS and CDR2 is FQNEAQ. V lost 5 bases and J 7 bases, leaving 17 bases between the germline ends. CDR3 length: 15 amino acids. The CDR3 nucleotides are TGTGCCAGCAGCCCGGGACTGGGGGAAGGCGGGGAGCTGTTTTTT. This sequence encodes CASSPGLGEGGELFF. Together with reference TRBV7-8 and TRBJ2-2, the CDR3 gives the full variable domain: GAGVSQSPRYKVAKRGQDVALRCDPISGHVSLFWYQQALGQGPEFLTYFQNEAQLDKSGLPSDRFFAERPEGSVSTLKIQRTQQEDSAVYLCASSPGLGEGGELFFGEGSRLTVL.

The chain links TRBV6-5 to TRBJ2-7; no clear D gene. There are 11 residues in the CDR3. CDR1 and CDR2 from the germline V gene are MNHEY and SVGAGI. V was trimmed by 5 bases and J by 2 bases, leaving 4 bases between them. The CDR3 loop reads CASSRPYEQYF. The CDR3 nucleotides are TGTGCCAGCAGTCGCCCCTACGAGCAGTACTTC.

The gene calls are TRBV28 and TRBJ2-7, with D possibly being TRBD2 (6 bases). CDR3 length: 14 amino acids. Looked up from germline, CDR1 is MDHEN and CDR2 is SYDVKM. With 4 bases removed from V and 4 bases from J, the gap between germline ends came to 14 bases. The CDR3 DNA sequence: TGTGCCAGCAGTTCGGAGGGCATAACGTACGAGCAGTACTTC. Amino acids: CASSSEGITYEQYF. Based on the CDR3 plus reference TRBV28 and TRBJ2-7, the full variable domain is DVKVTQSSRYLVKRTGEKVFLECVQDMDHENMFWYRQDPGLGLRLIYFSYDVKMKEKGDIPEGYSVSREKKERFSLILESASTNQTSMYLCASSSEGITYEQYFGPGTRLTVT.

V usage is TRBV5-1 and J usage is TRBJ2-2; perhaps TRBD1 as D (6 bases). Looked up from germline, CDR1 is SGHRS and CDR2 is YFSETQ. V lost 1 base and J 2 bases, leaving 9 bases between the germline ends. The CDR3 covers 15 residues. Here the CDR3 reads CASSLKGTNTGELFF. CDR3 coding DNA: TGCGCCAGCAGCTTGAAGGGGACAAACACCGGGGAGCTGTTTTTT.

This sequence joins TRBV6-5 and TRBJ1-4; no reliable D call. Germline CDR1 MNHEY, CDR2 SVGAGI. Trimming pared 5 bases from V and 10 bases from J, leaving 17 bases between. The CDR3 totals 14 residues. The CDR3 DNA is TGTGCCAGCAGTCCCGAGCCTCCTTGGGGAAAACTGTTTTTT. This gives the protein CASSPEPPWGKLFF.

The CDR3 DNA reads as TGTGCCAGCAGCTATACAGACAGGGATAATTCACCCCTCCACTTT. Protein sequence: CASSYTDRDNSPLHF. J is TRBJ1-6 and V is TRBV5-6; 7 positions match TRBD1. CDR3 length: 15 residues. V was clipped by 3 bases and J by 5 bases; unmatched bases: 5. Germline CDR1 reads SGHDT; CDR2 reads YYEEEE. Based on the CDR3 plus reference TRBV5-6 and TRBJ1-6, the full variable domain is DAGVTQSPTHLIKTRGQQVTLRCSPKSGHDTVSWYQQALGQGPQFIFQYYEEEERQRGNFPDRFSGHQFPNYSSELNVNALLLGDSALYLCASSYTDRDNSPLHFGNGTRLTVT.

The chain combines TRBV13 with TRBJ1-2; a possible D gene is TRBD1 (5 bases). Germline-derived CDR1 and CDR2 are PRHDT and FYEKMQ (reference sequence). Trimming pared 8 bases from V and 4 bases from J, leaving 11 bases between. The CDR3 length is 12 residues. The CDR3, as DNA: TGTGCCAGCGGGGGAGGGGCCTATGGCTACACCTTC. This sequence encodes CASGGGAYGYTF.

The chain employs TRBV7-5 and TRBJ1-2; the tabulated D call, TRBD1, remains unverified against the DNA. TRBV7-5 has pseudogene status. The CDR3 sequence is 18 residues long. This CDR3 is CARSSLTSPTAGGYGYTF. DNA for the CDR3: TGTGCCAGAAGCTCCCTGACTTCCCCCACTGCAGGGGGCTATGGCTACACCTTC.